This T cell receptor (beta chain) was sequenced in a study of blood T cell repertoires in COVID-19. Study overall: The analysed material was cDNA or gDNA that came from T cells, B-cell-depleted T cells, or PBMCs.

CDR3 length: 13 amino acids. Germline values: CDR1 MNHEY, CDR2 SVGEGT. V was trimmed by 6 bases and J by 3 bases, leaving 11 bases between them. Here immunoSEQ multiplex PCR was the method, and the copy in TCRdb shows in-frame clones only, minus some. The data contain over 150,000 clones, approximately 86% of them singletons. This clonotype was sampled from a man aged 55-75 years with COVID-19, enrolled during active disease. The V call is TRBV6-2 or TRBV6-3, the J call TRBJ1-1, with D possibly being TRBD1 (6 bases). Sequenced sample: peripheral blood. CDR3 region: CASSRNRDTEAFF. The CDR3 DNA reads as TGTGCCAGCAGCCGAAACAGGGACACTGAAGCTTTCTTT.